The rows below give T cell receptor beta chains drawn from one sample of a study of PD-1 blockade in classical Hodgkin lymphoma. Sequenced by immunoSEQ multiplex PCR; TCRdb stores in-frame clones only, minus some. The repertoire includes some 41,000 clones, approximately 86% of them detected once, and 6% to 8% sits in the top ten. The source was peripheral blood mononuclear cells (PBMCs), collected before the second cycle of nivolumab. The receptor set was obtained from a human donor with classical Hodgkin lymphoma. The CDR3 runs from the conserved cysteine through the conserved F or W. A D gene is named only where the DNA matches it firmly. Where a row states a size, it is once, few, many or the class of an expanded clone; other rows omit it.

V	J	D	size	CDR3	DNA
TRBV10-1	TRBJ2-1	TRBD2	NA	CASSSGGGAEVEQFF	TGCGCCAGCAGTTCCGGCGGGGGGGCGGAGGTTGAGCAGTTCTTC
TRBV6-1	TRBJ1-1	NA	NA	CASTSRDTNTEAFF	TGTGCCAGCACCTCCCGGGACACAAACACTGAAGCTTTCTTT
TRBV18	TRBJ1-5	NA	NA	CASSPPGGGNQPQHF	TGTGCCAGCTCACCACCGGGGGGAGGAAATCAGCCCCAGCATTTT
TRBV5-6	TRBJ1-5	NA	NA	CASSPSSGNSNQPQHF	TGTGCCAGCAGCCCTTCTTCAGGGAATAGCAATCAGCCCCAGCATTTT
TRBV7-9	TRBJ2-5	NA	NA	CASSLNFKETQYF	TGTGCCAGCAGCTTAAATTTCAAAGAGACCCAGTACTTC
TRBV4-2	TRBJ2-4	NA	NA	CASSQGPSPQYF	TGTGCCAGCAGCCAAGGCCCGAGCCCACAGTACTTC
TRBV2	TRBJ2-7	NA	NA	CASSELGPYEQYF	TGTGCCAGCAGTGAACTAGGTCCCTACGAGCAGTACTTC
TRBV18	TRBJ2-1	TRBD2	NA	CASSGGLAGAYNEQFF	TGTGCCAGCTCAGGGGGACTAGCGGGAGCTTACAATGAGCAGTTCTTC
TRBV6-5	TRBJ2-5	NA	NA	CASHGLGTQYF	TGTGCCAGCCATGGGTTAGGGACCCAGTACTTC
TRBV19	TRBJ2-1	NA	NA	CASSIDAGGNEQFF	TGTGCCAGTAGTATCGACGCGGGCGGCAATGAGCAGTTCTTC
TRBV19	TRBJ1-4	NA	once	CVVQGSNEKLFF	TGTGTCGTCCAGGGGTCTAATGAAAAACTGTTTTTT
TRBV13	TRBJ2-7	NA	NA	CASSSHTGFSYEQYF	TGTGCCAGCAGCTCTCATACAGGGTTTTCCTACGAGCAGTACTTC
TRBV6-1	TRBJ1-3	TRBD1	NA	CASIWRTGNGNTIYF	TGTGCCAGCATTTGGCGGACAGGCAACGGAAACACCATATATTTT
TRBV30	TRBJ1-6	NA	NA	CAWLSKAYSPLHF	TGTGCCTGGTTGTCTAAGGCGTATTCACCCCTCCACTTT
TRBV7-9	TRBJ2-7	TRBD2	NA	CASSPSGTSGFPTYEQYF	TGTGCCAGCAGCCCATCCGGGACTAGCGGATTCCCAACCTACGAGCAGTACTTC
TRBV10-3	TRBJ2-1	TRBD2	once	CAISGSTRGIFYNEQFF	TGTGCCATCAGTGGGTCCACGCGGGGGATCTTCTACAATGAGCAGTTCTTC
TRBV28	TRBJ2-3	NA	NA	CASGLSTDTQYF	TGTGCCAGCGGACTTAGCACAGATACGCAGTATTTT
TRBV6-6	TRBJ1-1	NA	NA	CASSQENTEAFF	TGTGCCAGCAGTCAGGAGAACACTGAAGCTTTCTTT
TRBV28	TRBJ2-3	TRBD2	few	CASNPPSGLTDTQYF	TGTGCCAGCAATCCGCCTAGCGGGCTCACAGATACGCAGTATTTT
TRBV7-2	TRBJ2-3	NA	NA	CASASFAIGDTQYF	TGTGCCAGTGCAAGTTTTGCGATCGGAGATACGCAGTATTTT
TRBV4-2	TRBJ2-7	NA	once	CASSLSWGTAGHEQYF	TGTGCCAGCAGCCTTAGCTGGGGGACTGCGGGCCACGAGCAGTACTTC
TRBV5-1	TRBJ2-3	TRBD2	NA	CASSGSSPRLAGARTNYF	TGCGCCAGCAGCGGAAGCTCTCCAAGACTAGCGGGAGCCAGGACGAACTATTTT
TRBV15	TRBJ2-5	NA	NA	CATSSTQSGETQYF	TGTGCCACCAGTTCGACTCAGTCGGGAGAGACCCAGTACTTC
TRBV29-1	TRBJ1-2	NA	NA	CSVEVAHRRYGYTF	TGCAGCGTTGAAGTTGCCCACCGAAGATATGGCTACACCTTC
TRBV30	TRBJ2-3	TRBD2	NA	CAWSRTSGNTDTQYF	TGTGCCTGGAGCAGGACTAGCGGGAACACAGATACGCAGTATTTT
TRBV11-2	TRBJ2-7	NA	NA	CASSSFKGPPPPYEQYF	TGTGCCAGCAGTTCTTTTAAGGGTCCCCCTCCCCCATACGAGCAGTACTTC
TRBV2	TRBJ2-6	NA	NA	CASLEISGANVLTF	TGTGCCAGCCTAGAGATCTCTGGGGCCAACGTCCTGACTTTC
TRBV9	TRBJ2-1	NA	NA	CASSVSEGTYNEQFF	TGTGCCAGCAGCGTATCGGAAGGAACGTACAATGAGCAGTTCTTC
TRBV6-4	TRBJ2-2	NA	NA	CASSAAGTTGELFF	TGTGCCAGCAGTGCCGCGGGAACCACCGGGGAGCTGTTTTTT
TRBV7-9	TRBJ1-4	NA	NA	CASSLGVLEKLFF	TGTGCCAGCAGCTTAGGAGTCCTTGAAAAACTGTTTTTT